Following are 6 T cell receptor beta chains from one sample sequenced in a study of T cell changes during pregnancy in multiple sclerosis. The repertoire was sequenced with immunoSEQ multiplex PCR; TCRdb's copy has only in-frame clones and lacks some. The profile covers more than 25,000 clones, with more than 90% appearing a single time and around 0.67% taken by the ten largest. Specimen: CD4+ T cells from peripheral blood mononuclear cells, collected in the first trimester of pregnancy. The source of these receptors is a female donor with multiple sclerosis, enrolled in a pregnancy study.

This chain connects TRBV2 to TRBJ1-5; D remains unclear. The V gene's germline CDR1 is SNHLY and CDR2 FYNNEI. V lost 0 bases to trimming and J lost 15 bases, with 18 bases between them. The CDR3 covers 14 residues. The CDR3 loop reads CASSEARSCCHRHF. The CDR3 bases are TGTGCCAGCAGTGAAGCGCGGTCCTGCTGTCATAGGCATTTT.

This chain links TRBV11-2 with TRBJ1-3; D is unclear. The CDR3 length is 15 residues. V was pared by 5 bases and J by 7 bases, with 18 bases between. The germline V gene encodes CDR1 SGHAT and CDR2 FQNNGV. In DNA form, the CDR3 reads TGTGCCAGCAGCCCACTCGTTGGGCGCGGGAACACCATATATTTT. Translating it yields CASSPLVGRGNTIYF.

This clone is a singleton in its sample. The chain employs TRBV6-1 and TRBJ2-4; possibly TRBD1 for D (6 bases). CDR1 is MNHNS and CDR2 is SASEGT in the germline V gene. The CDR3 runs to 12 residues. The germline V and J ends were trimmed by 2 bases and 8 bases, with 7 bases remaining between them. CDR3 in DNA: TGTGCCAGCAGTGAAAACAGGGACATTCAGTACTTC. Amino acids: CASSENRDIQYF.

The V call is TRBV5-1, the J call TRBJ2-1, with 8 bases lining up with TRBD1. Trimming removed 3 bases from V and 5 bases from J; junction bases left unmatched: 7. This CDR3 is 15 amino acids long. The V gene's germline CDR1 is SGHRS and CDR2 YFSETQ. The CDR3 sequence is CASSSRGLMDNEQFF. The CDR3 coding sequence is TGCGCCAGCAGCTCCAGGGGGCTCATGGACAATGAGCAGTTCTTC.

As for this clone: The junction shows a germline mismatch at one end, possibly a read error. The chain recombines TRBV5-6 with TRBJ2-2; D is perhaps TRBD1 (5 bases). Germline CDR1 is SGHDT and CDR2 is YYEEEE. CDR3 length: 14 residues. This CDR3 is CASSLGLWTGELFF. DNA for the CDR3: TGTGCCAGCAGTTTGGGGCTTTGGACCGGGGAGCTGTTTTTT. Together with reference TRBV5-6 and TRBJ2-2, the CDR3 gives the full variable domain: DAGVTQSPTHLIKTRGQQVTLRCSPKSGHDTVSWYQQALGQGPQFIFQYYEEEERQRGNFPDRFSGHQFPNYSSELNVNALLLGDSALYLCASSLGLWTGELFFGEGSRLTVL.

This chain uses TRBV7-8 with TRBJ2-1, with D possibly being TRBD1 (6 bases). CDR1 is SGHVS and CDR2 is FQNEAQ in the germline V gene. The V end was cut by 5 bases, the J end by 2 bases, with 16 bases between. This CDR3 comprises 16 residues. The CDR3 nucleotides are TGTGCCAGCAGCCCAAGGGCAGGGGCTACCTACAATGAGCAGTTCTTC. This gives the protein CASSPRAGATYNEQFF.